Following are 32 T cell receptor beta chains from one sample sequenced in a study of cytomegalovirus exposure and HLA in healthy donors. PCR primers comprised 60 Vbeta and 13 Jbeta primers. Data came from immunoSEQ multiplex PCR; TCRdb stores just in-frame clones and leaves some out. The sample table includes 130,000 to 150,000 clones. Material: PBMCs. These TCRs come from a man between 35 and 55 years old in good health and CMV-seronegative.

DNA for the CDR3: TGTGCCAGCAGCCAAGGGGTACAGGGGACTGGGTACGAGCAGTACTTC. Translation gives CASSQGVQGTGYEQYF. The gene calls are TRBV7-2 and TRBJ2-7; tentatively, D is TRBD1 (7 bases). Trimming pared 5 bases from V and 4 bases from J, leaving 21 bases between. The CDR3 extends over 16 amino acids. Germline V lookup: CDR1 SGHTA, CDR2 FQGNSA. Using reference TRBV7-2 and TRBJ2-7 for the parts outside the CDR3, the full variable domain is GAGVSQSPSNKVTEKGKDVELRCDPISGHTALYWYRQSLGQGLEFLIYFQGNSAPDKSGLPSDRFSAERTGGSVSTLTIQRTQQEDSAVYLCASSQGVQGTGYEQYFGPGTRLTVT.

The chain couples TRBV7-2 to TRBJ2-7; 13 nucleotides match TRBD2. Trimming took 7 bases from V and 4 from J; bases not matched to a gene: 10. Germline V gives CDR1 SGHTA, CDR2 FQGNSA. The CDR3 totals 16 residues. The CDR3 DNA sequence: TGTGCCAGCACCCTACAAGGGACTAGCGGGGAATACGAGCAGTACTTC. This encodes CASTLQGTSGEYEQYF. Full variable domain (missing parts from reference TRBV7-2 and TRBJ2-7): GAGVSQSPSNKVTEKGKDVELRCDPISGHTALYWYRQSLGQGLEFLIYFQGNSAPDKSGLPSDRFSAERTGGSVSTLTIQRTQQEDSAVYLCASTLQGTSGEYEQYFGPGTRLTVT.

The chain couples TRBV4-1 to TRBJ2-2; 8 bases fit TRBD1. This CDR3 is built from 16 residues. Germline CDR1 MGHRA, CDR2 YSYEKL. J lost 5 bases, V lost 4 bases, and 9 bases had no gene match. CDR3 bases: TGCGCCAGCAGCCCCTCCTCAGGGGGCGGAACCGGGGAGCTGTTTTTT. Translation gives CASSPSSGGGTGELFF.

This chain connects TRBV14 to TRBJ1-1; D uncertain. The V end was cut by 0 bases, the J end by 2 bases, with 4 bases between. Germline V CDR1 and CDR2: SGHDN, FVKESK. This CDR3 contains 13 residues. The CDR3 coding sequence is TGTGCCAGCAGCCAAGATTATAACACTGAAGCTTTCTTT. It yields the protein CASSQDYNTEAFF.

This sequence joins TRBV7-2 and TRBJ1-1, with D possibly TRBD1 on 5 matching bases. Germline V gene data show CDR1 as SGHTA and CDR2 as FQGNSA. V lost 2 bases, J lost 4 bases, and 11 bases lay in between. CDR3 size: 14 residues. The CDR3 bases are TGTGCCAGCAGCTTAAGGGGCGGGGCCACTGAAGCTTTCTTT. Encoded protein: CASSLRGGATEAFF.

This chain uses TRBV18 with TRBJ1-6, with D maybe TRBD1 (5 bases). There are 14 residues in the CDR3. Germline CDR1 and CDR2: KGHSH and LQKENI. V was cut by 5 bases and J by 7 bases, with 12 bases left in between. CDR3 amino acids: CASSADRANSPLHF. DNA for the CDR3: TGTGCCAGCTCAGCAGACAGAGCAAATTCACCCCTCCACTTT.

V gene TRBV13 combines with J gene TRBJ2-7; D is possibly TRBD2 (6 bases). Between the trimmed V and J ends, which lost 4 bases and 2 bases, there was a span of 15 bases. The CDR3 spans 15 residues. Germline values: CDR1 PRHDT, CDR2 FYEKMQ (reference sequence). This chain's CDR3 is CASSSGISGAYEQYF. CDR3 in DNA: TGTGCCAGCAGCTCTGGCATTAGCGGAGCCTACGAGCAGTACTTC. The variable domain in full, completed from reference TRBV13 and TRBJ2-7, reads AAGVIQSPRHLIKEKRETATLKCYPIPRHDTVYWYQQGPGQDPQFLISFYEKMQSDKGSIPDRFSAQQFSDYHSELNMSSLELGDSALYFCASSSGISGAYEQYFGPGTRLTVT.

This chain links TRBV7-3 with TRBJ2-3; 8 bases align to TRBD1. Germline-derived CDR1 and CDR2 are SGHTA and FQGTGA. The CDR3 has 16 residues. With V trimmed by 5 bases and J by 6 bases, 13 bases remained unmatched. The CDR3 coding sequence is TGTGCCAGCAGCCCCGGGGCGGCAGGGGGCGGCGATACGCAGTATTTT. Its protein product is CASSPGAAGGGDTQYF.

This chain uses TRBV7-3 with TRBJ2-1, with D perhaps TRBD2 (7 bases). This CDR3 is 15 amino acids long. Trimming cost V 5 bases and J 6 bases, with 17 bases left between them. Germline loops: CDR1 SGHTA, CDR2 FQGTGA. DNA of the CDR3: TGTGCCAGCAGCCCAATTTGGCGGGGGCTCAATGAGCAGTTCTTC. Its protein is CASSPIWRGLNEQFF.

This chain joins TRBV5-4 and TRBJ2-7; tentative D call: TRBD1 (5 bases). V was clipped by 2 bases and J by 1 base, with 13 bases between them. The CDR3 sequence is 15 residues long. From germline, CDR1 is SGHNT and CDR2 YYREEE (reference sequence). CDR3 loop: CASSFKGVSSYEQYF. The CDR3 nucleotides read TGTGCCAGCAGCTTTAAAGGGGTCTCTTCCTACGAGCAGTACTTC.

The rearrangement links TRBV19 to TRBJ1-5, with TRBD1 matching 10 bases. Unmatched junction bases numbered 6, after V lost 4 bases and J lost 6 bases. CDR3 length equals 15 residues. Germline V gene lookup returns CDR1 LNHDA and CDR2 SQIVND (reference sequence). The CDR3: CASSSPDRGLQPQHF. DNA of the CDR3: TGTGCCAGTAGTAGTCCCGACAGGGGGCTTCAGCCCCAGCATTTT.

CDR3 region: CASSERRGAQETQYF. In DNA form, the CDR3 reads TGTGCCAGCAGTGAACGGCGGGGGGCCCAAGAGACCCAGTACTTC. The chain employs TRBV2 and TRBJ2-5, with 8 positions matching TRBD2. Per the germline V gene, CDR1 is SNHLY and CDR2 is FYNNEI. The CDR3 is 15 residues long. V trimming: 2 bases; J trimming: 1 base; junction bases outside the gene matches: 3. Supplemented by reference TRBV2 and TRBJ2-5, the full variable domain reads EPEVTQTPSHQVTQMGQEVILRCVPISNHLYFYWYRQILGQKVEFLVSFYNNEISEKSEIFDDQFSVERPDGSNFTLKIRSTKLEDSAMYFCASSERRGAQETQYFGPGTRLLVL.

The rearrangement links TRBV10-3 to TRBJ1-3, with D tentatively TRBD1 (6 bases). CDR3 size: 14 residues. Deletions cut 6 bases from V and 0 bases from J, with 9 bases between. CDR1 is ENHRY, CDR2 SYGVKD, per germline. DNA of the CDR3: TGTGCCATCAGATCGGACAGCTCTGGAAACACCATATATTTT. Translating gives CAIRSDSSGNTIYF.

The rearrangement links TRBV9 to TRBJ1-3; 9 nucleotides match TRBD1. Germline V CDR1 and CDR2: SGDLS, YYNGEE. V shed 3 bases, J shed 11 bases, and the junction held 9 bases outside the gene matches. The CDR3 sequence is 14 residues long. The CDR3 spells CASSARTGESSIYF. In DNA form, the CDR3 reads TGTGCCAGCAGCGCCCGGACAGGGGAAAGTTCCATATATTTT.

The chain employs TRBV9 and TRBJ2-5; tentatively, D is TRBD1 (5 bases). CDR1 and CDR2 from the germline V gene are SGDLS and YYNGEE. V gave up 4 bases and J gave up 2 bases, with 12 bases separating them. This CDR3 region has 14 residues. CDR3: CASSPRQRQETQYF. The CDR3 DNA reads as TGTGCCAGCAGCCCCCGACAGAGACAAGAGACCCAGTACTTC.

The chain uses TRBV6-6 and TRBJ2-3; maybe TRBD2 (6 bases). The germline V gene has CDR1 MNHNY and CDR2 SVGAGI (reference sequence). The V and J ends lost 6 bases and 0 bases respectively, with 10 bases between them. There are 14 residues in the CDR3. The CDR3 protein is CASSTGTSTDTQYF. CDR3 nucleotide sequence: TGTGCCAGCAGCACCGGGACTAGCACAGATACGCAGTATTTT.

The V and J genes are TRBV2 and TRBJ2-7, with TRBD2 matching over 7 bases. The germline V gene has CDR1 SNHLY and CDR2 FYNNEI. Germline trimming cut 4 bases from V and 7 bases from J; bases unmatched to any gene: 10. The CDR3 contains 14 residues. CDR3 in amino acids: CASSVGGGFEEQYF. CDR3 nucleotide sequence: TGTGCCAGCAGTGTTGGCGGGGGATTCGAAGAGCAGTACTTC.

J is TRBJ1-1 and V is TRBV27, with D perhaps matching TRBD1 (5 bases). Germline CDR1 reads MNHEY; CDR2 reads SMNVEV (reference sequence). Trimming left V 0 bases short and J 1 base short, with 6 bases between. CDR3 length equals 14 residues. The CDR3 loop reads CASSLSRGNTEAFF. CDR3 coding DNA: TGTGCCAGCAGTTTATCAAGGGGGAACACTGAAGCTTTCTTT.

The rearrangement joins TRBV7-9 to TRBJ1-2; 8 nucleotides align to TRBD1. Trimming removed 1 base from V and 5 bases from J; junction bases left unmatched: 6. Per the germline V gene, CDR1 is SEHNR and CDR2 is FQNEAQ (reference sequence). This CDR3 is built from 15 residues. The CDR3 coding sequence is TGTGCCAGCAGCTTAGTGGGACAGGCTGGGTATGGCTACACCTTC. Translating gives CASSLVGQAGYGYTF.

The J gene is TRBJ2-4, the V gene TRBV7-2, with D perhaps matching TRBD2 (5 bases). V was cut by 5 bases and J by 0 bases, with 14 bases left in between. The CDR3 is 16 residues long. Germline loops: CDR1 SGHTA, CDR2 FQGNSA. CDR3 in DNA: TGTGCCAGCAGCGTCCTAGCCGGGCTAGCCAAAAACATTCAGTACTTC. Its translation is CASSVLAGLAKNIQYF.

The V and J genes are TRBV4-3 and TRBJ2-1; 8 bases match TRBD2. The CDR3 extends over 16 amino acids. CDR1 LGHNA and CDR2 YSLEER come from the germline V gene. Trimming at V came to 0 bases and at J to 8 bases, leaving 9 bases not matched to a gene. DNA of the CDR3: TGCGCCAGCAGCCAAGATGCGTATGTAGCGGGGTATGAGCAGTTCTTC. Translating it yields CASSQDAYVAGYEQFF.

The gene calls are TRBV7-2 and TRBJ2-3, with 15 bases matching TRBD2. Per the germline V gene, CDR1 is SGHTA and CDR2 is FQGNSA. The CDR3 totals 21 residues. Unmatched junction bases numbered 13, after V lost 0 bases and J lost 3 bases. In DNA form, the CDR3 reads TGTGCCAGCAGCTTAGCGGGACTAGCGGGGGGCCATTATCCCCCAACAGATACGCAGTATTTT. It yields the protein CASSLAGLAGGHYPPTDTQYF.

This sequence joins TRBV5-4 and TRBJ1-6, with D maybe TRBD1 (6 bases). V was clipped by 4 bases and J by 8 bases, with 19 bases between them. Germline V gene sequence: CDR1 SGHNT, CDR2 YYREEE (reference sequence). The CDR3 is 16 amino acids. The CDR3 DNA reads TGTGCCAGCAGCCGCGGCGAACAGGGTCGGGATTCACCCCTCCACTTT. Its translation: CASSRGEQGRDSPLHF.

J is TRBJ2-3 and V is TRBV7-9; a possible D gene is TRBD2 (6 bases). Between the trimmed V and J ends, which lost 5 bases and 4 bases, there was a span of 28 bases. Looked up from germline, CDR1 is SEHNR and CDR2 is FQNEAQ (reference sequence). The CDR3 loop spans 19 amino acids. The CDR3 DNA reads as TGTGCCAGCAGCGGGGTGGGGACTTACTCTACGAGGCCCCCAGATACGCAGTATTTT. As protein: CASSGVGTYSTRPPDTQYF.

The rearrangement links TRBV19 to TRBJ2-3; 10 nucleotides align to TRBD2. The CDR3 totals 14 residues. V lost 10 bases and J lost 5; bases outside the gene matches: 9. Germline CDR1 reads LNHDA; CDR2 reads SQIVND (reference sequence). This chain's CDR3 is CAIGASGGGDTQYF. For the CDR3, the DNA is TGTGCCATTGGGGCTAGCGGGGGTGGAGATACGCAGTATTTT.

The chain recombines TRBV6-5 with TRBJ1-4; D ambiguous. V shed 10 bases and J shed 5 bases, with 14 bases lying between them. The CDR3 runs to 13 residues. Germline V lookup: CDR1 MNHEY, CDR2 SVGAGI. The CDR3 sequence is CAISRNSNEKLFF. The CDR3 nucleotides read TGTGCCATCAGCCGCAACAGCAATGAAAAACTGTTTTTT.

The J gene is TRBJ2-5, the V gene TRBV9, with 8 bases that match TRBD2. CDR3 size: 14 residues. Trimming removed 4 bases from V and 2 bases from J; junction bases left unmatched: 4. Per germline, CDR1 SGDLS and CDR2 YYNGEE. CDR3 DNA: TGTGCCAGCAGCCCCCCTAGCGGGCAAGAGACCCAGTACTTC. Its translation: CASSPPSGQETQYF.

The chain couples TRBV6-5 to TRBJ1-6; TRBD1 is a possible D gene (5 bases). Trimming shortened V by 5 bases and J by 7 bases, and 12 bases separated the two germline ends. CDR1 MNHEY and CDR2 SVGAGI come from the germline V gene. There are 14 residues in the CDR3. The CDR3 region has the DNA TGTGCCAGCAGTAGACAGTTGGGGAATTCACCCCTCCACTTT. Translating it yields CASSRQLGNSPLHF.

The chain couples TRBV11-2 to TRBJ2-7; D perhaps matches TRBD1 (5 bases). V lost 5 bases to trimming and J lost 4 bases, with 18 bases between them. Germline CDR1 reads SGHAT; CDR2 reads FQNNGV. This CDR3 comprises 15 residues. The DNA for the CDR3 is TGTGCCAGCAGCCCCCGACCAGGGAAACAGTACGAGCAGTACTTC. It specifies CASSPRPGKQYEQYF.

The chain has TRBV5-6 and TRBJ2-4; D is unresolved. V was cut by 6 bases and J by 0 bases, with 19 bases left in between. Germline loops: CDR1 SGHDT, CDR2 YYEEEE. CDR3 length: 17 residues. In nucleotides, the CDR3 is TGTGCCAGCACCCTTGGCCGTCAGAATCTAGCCAAAAACATTCAGTACTTC. This sequence encodes CASTLGRQNLAKNIQYF.

The V and J genes are TRBV6-6 and TRBJ2-7, with 9 bases identical to TRBD1. The trim removed 6 bases at V and 4 bases at J, leaving 4 bases unmatched. The CDR3 has 13 amino acids. Germline CDR1 is MNHNY and CDR2 is SVGAGI (reference sequence). CDR3: CASSRGTGYEQYF. As DNA, the CDR3 is TGTGCCAGCAGCAGAGGGACAGGGTACGAGCAGTACTTC.

The chain joins TRBV27 to TRBJ2-2; no definite D call. CDR3 size: 13 residues. Germline V lookup: CDR1 MNHEY, CDR2 SMNVEV (reference sequence). The germline V and J ends were trimmed by 4 bases and 1 base, with 4 bases remaining between them. CDR3 nucleotide sequence: TGTGCCAGCAGTTCACTGAACACCGGGGAGCTGTTTTTT. Protein sequence: CASSSLNTGELFF.